Given below is one T cell receptor beta chain in context. No antigen is known for it. For each subset, genomic DNA was distributed in equal portions over several immunoSEQ plates. Only in-frame clones appear in the TCRdb table, and some are missing; sequencing was by immunoSEQ multiplex PCR. The table has about 1,500,000 clones, 95% to 97% seen once. This entry comes from a study of shared clonotypes between healthy human individuals. Notes on the study in general: Naive CD4 clonotypes overlapped across a few donors at approximately 5.5%. Even with large depth, rarefaction showed that sorted-subset sequencing was incomplete.

Trimming pared 6 bases from V and 3 bases from J, leaving 11 bases between. CDR1 is LNHDA, CDR2 SQIVND, per germline (reference sequence). This CDR3 is 13 amino acids long. Material: naive CD4+ T cells sorted from blood. Subset defined: CD45RA+ positively selected. The TCR originated in a young man in good health. The J gene is TRBJ2-5, the V gene TRBV19; TRBD2 might be the D (5 bases). CDR3 amino acids: CASSPGLEETQYF. For the CDR3, the DNA is TGTGCCAGTAGCCCTGGACTGGAAGAGACCCAGTACTTC.